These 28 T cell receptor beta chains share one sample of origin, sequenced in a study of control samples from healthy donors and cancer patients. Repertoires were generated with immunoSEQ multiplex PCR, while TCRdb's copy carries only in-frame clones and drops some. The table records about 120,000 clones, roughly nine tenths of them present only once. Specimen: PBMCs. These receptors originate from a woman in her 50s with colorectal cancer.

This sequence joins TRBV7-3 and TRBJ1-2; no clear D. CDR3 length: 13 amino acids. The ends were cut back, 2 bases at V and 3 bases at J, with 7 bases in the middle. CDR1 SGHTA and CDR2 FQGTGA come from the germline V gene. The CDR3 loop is CASSLGQDYGYTF. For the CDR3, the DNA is TGTGCCAGCAGCTTAGGGCAGGACTATGGCTACACCTTC.

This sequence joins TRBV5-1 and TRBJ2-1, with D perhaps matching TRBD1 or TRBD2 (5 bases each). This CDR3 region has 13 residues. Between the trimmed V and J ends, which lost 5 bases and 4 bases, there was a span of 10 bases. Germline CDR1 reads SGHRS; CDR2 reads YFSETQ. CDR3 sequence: CASSRDGYNEQFF. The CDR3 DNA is TGCGCCAGCAGTCGGGACGGTTACAATGAGCAGTTCTTC.

CDR3 residues: CASRPRGGYEQYF. The CDR3 coding sequence is TGTGCCAGTCGACCCAGGGGGGGCTACGAGCAGTACTTC. V gene TRBV19 combines with J gene TRBJ2-7; D assignment may be TRBD1 or TRBD2 (7 bases each). The CDR3 loop spans 13 amino acids. Trimming removed 8 bases at V and 3 bases at J, with 14 bases between. Germline assignment: CDR1 LNHDA and CDR2 SQIVND (reference sequence).

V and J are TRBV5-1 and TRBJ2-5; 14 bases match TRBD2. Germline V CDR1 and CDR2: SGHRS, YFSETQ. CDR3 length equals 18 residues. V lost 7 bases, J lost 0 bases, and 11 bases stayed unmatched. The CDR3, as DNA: TGCGCCAGCGCAGGACCGGGACTAGCGGGAGCTTACCAAGAGACCCAGTACTTC. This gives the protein CASAGPGLAGAYQETQYF.

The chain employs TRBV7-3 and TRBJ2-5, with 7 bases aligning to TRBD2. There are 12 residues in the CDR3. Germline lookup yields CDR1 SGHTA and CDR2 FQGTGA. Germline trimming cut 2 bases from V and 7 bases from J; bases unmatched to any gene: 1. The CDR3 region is CASSLPGGTQYF. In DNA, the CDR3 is TGTGCCAGCAGCTTACCGGGGGGGACCCAGTACTTC.

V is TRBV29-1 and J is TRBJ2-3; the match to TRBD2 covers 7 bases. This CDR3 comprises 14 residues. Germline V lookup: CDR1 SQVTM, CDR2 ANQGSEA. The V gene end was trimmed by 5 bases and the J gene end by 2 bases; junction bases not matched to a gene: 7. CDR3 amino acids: CSVPWGGITDTQYF. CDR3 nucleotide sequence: TGCAGCGTTCCGTGGGGGGGGATCACAGATACGCAGTATTTT.

CDR3 nucleotides: TGTGCCAGCAGCGGTCAGCGGGGTAGGATCCCCTATAATTCACCCCTCCACTTT. Protein product: CASSGQRGRIPYNSPLHF. V is TRBV9 and J is TRBJ1-6; unclear D gene. This CDR3 has 18 amino acids. The V end lost 3 bases, the J end lost 2 bases, and 18 bases lay between the germline ends. Germline V gives CDR1 SGDLS, CDR2 YYNGEE.

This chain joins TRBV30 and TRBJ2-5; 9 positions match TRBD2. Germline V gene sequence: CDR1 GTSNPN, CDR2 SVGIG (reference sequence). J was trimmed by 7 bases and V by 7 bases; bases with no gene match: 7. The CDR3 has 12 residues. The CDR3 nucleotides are TGTGCCTACCAAGCGGGGGGCGGGACCCAGTACTTC. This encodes CAYQAGGGTQYF.

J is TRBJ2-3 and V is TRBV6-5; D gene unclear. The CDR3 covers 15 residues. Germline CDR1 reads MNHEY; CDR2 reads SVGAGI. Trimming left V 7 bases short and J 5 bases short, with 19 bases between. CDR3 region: CASTKDPGGRDTQYF. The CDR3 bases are TGTGCCAGCACCAAGGACCCGGGCGGTCGAGATACGCAGTATTTT.

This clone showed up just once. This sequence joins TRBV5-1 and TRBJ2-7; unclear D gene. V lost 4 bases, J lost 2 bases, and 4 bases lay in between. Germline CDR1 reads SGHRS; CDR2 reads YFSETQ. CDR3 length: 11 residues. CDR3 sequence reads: CASSDTYEQYF. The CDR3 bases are TGCGCCAGCAGCGACACCTACGAGCAGTACTTC.

DNA of the CDR3: TGCGCCAGCAGCTCTACAGGGGGCGAGGAGACCCAGTACTTC. It specifies CASSSTGGEETQYF. The chain joins TRBV5-1 to TRBJ2-5, with 9 bases matching TRBD1. Germline CDR1 and CDR2: SGHRS and YFSETQ. V was pared by 3 bases and J by 5 bases, with 5 bases of the junction left unmatched. The CDR3 has 14 residues.

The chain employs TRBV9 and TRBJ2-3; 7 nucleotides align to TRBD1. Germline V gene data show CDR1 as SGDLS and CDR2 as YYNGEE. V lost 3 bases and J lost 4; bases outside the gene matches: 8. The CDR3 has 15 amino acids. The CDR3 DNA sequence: TGTGCCAGCAGCGAGCGGACAGGAGGCTCAGATACGCAGTATTTT. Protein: CASSERTGGSDTQYF.

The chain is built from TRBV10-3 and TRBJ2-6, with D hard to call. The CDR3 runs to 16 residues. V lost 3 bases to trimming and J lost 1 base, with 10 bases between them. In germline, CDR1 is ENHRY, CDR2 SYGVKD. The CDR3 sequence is CAISEGTPSGANVLTF. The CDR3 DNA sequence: TGTGCCATCAGTGAAGGCACGCCTTCTGGGGCCAACGTCCTGACTTTC.

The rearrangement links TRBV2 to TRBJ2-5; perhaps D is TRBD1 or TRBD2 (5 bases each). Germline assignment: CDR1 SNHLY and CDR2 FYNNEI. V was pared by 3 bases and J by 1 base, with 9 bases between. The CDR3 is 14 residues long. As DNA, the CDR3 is TGTGCCAGCAGTGAGCAGGGACCCCAAGAGACCCAGTACTTC. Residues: CASSEQGPQETQYF.

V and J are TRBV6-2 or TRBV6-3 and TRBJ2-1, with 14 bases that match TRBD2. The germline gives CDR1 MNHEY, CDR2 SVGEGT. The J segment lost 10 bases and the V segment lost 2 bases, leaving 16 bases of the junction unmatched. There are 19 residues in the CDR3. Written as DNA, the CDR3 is TGTGCCAGCAGTTACAGTCGGACTAGCGGGAGGCCTCCGTCGAGCGAGCAGTTCTTC. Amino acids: CASSYSRTSGRPPSSEQFF.

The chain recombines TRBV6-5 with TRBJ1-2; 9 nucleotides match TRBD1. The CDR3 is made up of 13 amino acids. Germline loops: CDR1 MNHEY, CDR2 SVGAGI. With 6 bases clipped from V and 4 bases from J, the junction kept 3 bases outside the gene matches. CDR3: CASRTGGAYGYTF. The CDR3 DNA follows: TGTGCCAGCAGAACAGGGGGCGCCTATGGCTACACCTTC.

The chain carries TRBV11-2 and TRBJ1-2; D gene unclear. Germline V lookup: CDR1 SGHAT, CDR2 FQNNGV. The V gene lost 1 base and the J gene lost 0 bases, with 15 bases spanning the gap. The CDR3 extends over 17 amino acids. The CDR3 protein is CASSLGPHGASNYGYTF. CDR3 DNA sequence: TGTGCCAGCAGCTTAGGCCCTCATGGCGCCTCTAACTATGGCTACACCTTC.

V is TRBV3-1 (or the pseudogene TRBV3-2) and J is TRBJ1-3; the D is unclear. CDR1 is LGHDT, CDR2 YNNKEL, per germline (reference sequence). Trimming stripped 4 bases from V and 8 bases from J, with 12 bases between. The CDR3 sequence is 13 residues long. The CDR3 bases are TGTGCCAGCAGCCCCACGAGCGAGGACACCATATATTTT. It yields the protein CASSPTSEDTIYF.

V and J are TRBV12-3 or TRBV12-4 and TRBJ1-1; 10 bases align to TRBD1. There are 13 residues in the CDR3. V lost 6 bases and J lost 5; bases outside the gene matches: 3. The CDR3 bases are TGTGCCAGCAGACCGGACAGGGGGACTGAAGCTTTCTTT. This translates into CASRPDRGTEAFF.

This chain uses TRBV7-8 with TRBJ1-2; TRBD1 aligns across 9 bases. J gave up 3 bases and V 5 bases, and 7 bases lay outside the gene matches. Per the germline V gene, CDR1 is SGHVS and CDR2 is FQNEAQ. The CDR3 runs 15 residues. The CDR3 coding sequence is TGTGCCAGCAGCCCCCGACAGGGGGATCACTATGGCTACACCTTC. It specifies CASSPRQGDHYGYTF.

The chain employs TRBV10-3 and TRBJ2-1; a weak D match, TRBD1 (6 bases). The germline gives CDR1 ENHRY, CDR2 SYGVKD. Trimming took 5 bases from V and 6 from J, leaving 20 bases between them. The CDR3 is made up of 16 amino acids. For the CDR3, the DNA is TGTGCCATCAGTACTACACCGGGACAATTTGTCAATGAGCAGTTCTTC. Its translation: CAISTTPGQFVNEQFF.

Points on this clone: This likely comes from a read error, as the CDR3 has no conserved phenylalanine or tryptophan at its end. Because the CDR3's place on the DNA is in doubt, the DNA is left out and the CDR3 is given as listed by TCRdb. This chain's CDR3 is CASTSYRLHL. The V call is TRBV19, the J call TRBJ1-2. The germline V gene has CDR1 LNHDA and CDR2 SQIVND (reference sequence). A total of 10 residues make up the CDR3, ends included.

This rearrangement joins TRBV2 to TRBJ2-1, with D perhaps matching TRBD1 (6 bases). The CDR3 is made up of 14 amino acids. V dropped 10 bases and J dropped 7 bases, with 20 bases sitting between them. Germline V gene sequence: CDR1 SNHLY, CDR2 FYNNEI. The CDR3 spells CATDGQLRKNEQFF. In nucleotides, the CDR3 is TGTGCCACCGACGGACAGTTGCGAAAGAATGAGCAGTTCTTC.

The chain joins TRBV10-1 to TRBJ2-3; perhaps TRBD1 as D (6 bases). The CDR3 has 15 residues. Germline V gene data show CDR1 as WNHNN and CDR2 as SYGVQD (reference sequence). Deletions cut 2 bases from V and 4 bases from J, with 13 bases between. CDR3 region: CASSELRGWSDTQYF. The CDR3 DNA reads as TGCGCCAGCAGTGAGCTCAGGGGCTGGTCAGATACGCAGTATTTT.

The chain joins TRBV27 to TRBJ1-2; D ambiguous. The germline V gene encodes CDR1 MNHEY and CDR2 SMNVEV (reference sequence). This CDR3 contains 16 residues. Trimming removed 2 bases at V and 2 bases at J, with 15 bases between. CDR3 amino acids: CASSLTVQSPNYGYTF. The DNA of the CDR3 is TGTGCCAGCAGTTTAACCGTCCAGAGCCCAAACTATGGCTACACCTTC.

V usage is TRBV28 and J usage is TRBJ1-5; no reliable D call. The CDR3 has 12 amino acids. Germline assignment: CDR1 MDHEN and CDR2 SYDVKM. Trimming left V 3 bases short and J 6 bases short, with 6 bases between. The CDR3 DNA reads TGTGCCAGCAGTTTCAACGGTCAGCCCCAGCATTTT. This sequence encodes CASSFNGQPQHF.

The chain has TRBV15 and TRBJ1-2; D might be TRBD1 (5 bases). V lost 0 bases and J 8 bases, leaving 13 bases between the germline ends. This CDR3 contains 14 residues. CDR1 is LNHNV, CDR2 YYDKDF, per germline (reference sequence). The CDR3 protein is CATSRDIGAGGYTF. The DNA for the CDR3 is TGTGCCACCAGCAGAGACATAGGGGCGGGCGGCTACACCTTC.

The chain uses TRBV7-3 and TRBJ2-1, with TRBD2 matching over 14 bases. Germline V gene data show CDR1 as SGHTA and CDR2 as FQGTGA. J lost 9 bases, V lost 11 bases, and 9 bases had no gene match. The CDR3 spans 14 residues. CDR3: CASSTSGGAAEQFF. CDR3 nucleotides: TGTGCCTCCTCGACTAGCGGGGGGGCCGCTGAGCAGTTCTTC.